This T cell receptor (beta chain) was sequenced for a study of OX40 agonist ivuxolimab in advanced cancers. Study context: Treatment of patients was with ivuxolimab, an agonistic anti-OX40 (CD134) antibody. Intravenous ivuxolimab at 0.01 to 10 mg/kg was given to patients every 2 weeks.

Here immunoSEQ multiplex PCR was the method, and the copy in TCRdb shows in-frame clones only, minus some. The data show about 94,000 clones, around nine tenths seen once. Peripheral blood came from all dose cohorts at three timepoints. The sample was CD4+ or CD8+ T cells sorted from blood, taken in a trial of the OX40 agonist ivuxolimab. The clonotype was recovered from an adult with an advanced solid tumor such as melanoma, head and neck, liver or kidney cancer.

CDR3 protein: CASSFGTSTDTQYF. DNA of the CDR3: TGCGCCAGCAGCTTTGGGACTAGCACAGATACGCAGTATTTT. V usage is TRBV5-1 and J usage is TRBJ2-3; the D gene is possibly TRBD2 (6 bases). The CDR3 loop spans 14 amino acids. V gave up 2 bases and J gave up 0 bases, with 7 bases separating them. Looked up from germline, CDR1 is SGHRS and CDR2 is YFSETQ.